One TCR beta chain is described in this entry. Its binding antigen is unknown. The record has no base qualities; no much larger clone is one base away. The goal of deep resolution MiSeq sequencing was a depth between 1 in 1 million and 1 in 200,000 T cells, and coverage averaged 10x per clonotype. The immunoSEQ hsTCRB Kit was used to generate TCR beta libraries. On the authors' methods: Data were analyzed with ImmunoSEQ Data Assistant and ImmunoSEQ Analyzer, with V, D and J genes assigned per IMGT definitions. Clonality, which ranges from 0 to 1, was calculated by subtracting the normalized Shannon entropy of productive rearrangement frequencies from one. Only overrepresented clonotypes making up at least 0.05% of each patient's repertoire were included in the public clonotype analysis. Repertoires from thirteen age-matched healthy donors in immuneACCESS were used as clonality controls. TCRdb holds this immuneACCESS table with in-frame rearrangements only. Some clones are missing; in checked studies, unresolved V genes explain under half, and the rest has no known cause. V and J calls and clone size follow that table, whereas D and trimming were derived from the DNA. The sample contains approximately 80,000 clones, roughly 84% of them found a single time. The biggest ten clones account for over 5% of the sample.

These data originate in a study of cytotoxic CD8 clonotypes in ibrutinib-treated CLL (dated by TCRdb to the early 2020s). Regarding the study in general: The cohort had 11 relapsed/refractory and approximately 14 treatment-naive patients; around 17 were IGHV unmutated. Response samples were taken after a median of approximately a year on treatment, ranging from about 6 to 40 months. Cryopreserved peripheral blood mononuclear cells were collected before treatment, at response, and at either disease progression or sustained remission. Partial responses were observed in about 25 patients and complete responses in 2; after a median follow-up of 68 months, remission was maintained in approximately 14 patients and progression was observed in approximately 12. Of the 80 to 95 participants in the trial, about two dozen had longitudinal samples available. On average, each sample had a few hundred thousand productive templates and under 95,000 productive rearrangements.

What the research found in general, with its limitations: Baseline clonality was found to be higher than that of age-matched healthy donors and was strongly correlated with circulating CD8+ T-cell counts. Public clonotypes were rare and either contracted or stayed stable during treatment, and the rise in clonality at ibrutinib response reflected the expansion of private clonotypes. Lymph node repertoires were not examined, and the timing of sampling was not matched between patients in sustained remission and those whose disease progressed. Clonality increased at ibrutinib response, stayed stable in sustained remission, and fell back toward baseline at progression.

For TCR beta library preparation, approximately 2 micrograms of genomic DNA was extracted from cryopreserved PBMCs. High-throughput TCR beta sequencing was performed on longitudinal blood samples from CLL patients receiving ibrutinib monotherapy. Patients were enrolled in a phase 2 open-label single-center ibrutinib monotherapy trial. From the cysteine through the phenylalanine, the CDR3 covers 18 amino acids. Kept here is only the CDR3 DNA, which spans 54 bases and is read in frame from base 1. Compared with germline, V lacks 5 bases and J lacks 5 bases; bases without a gene match: 10. CDR1 LNHDA and CDR2 SQIVND were looked up in the germline V gene (reference sequence).

The receptor's source is a human donor with chronic lymphocytic leukemia. The rearrangement combines TRBV19 with TRBJ2-1; the junction holds 15 bases that match TRBD2. Material: PBMCs, obtained before ibrutinib treatment. For the CDR3, the sequence is CASSPRTSGRAYDNEQFF. The DNA sequence follows: TGTGCCAGTAGTCCCCGGACTAGCGGGAGGGCCTACGACAATGAGCAGTTCTTC.